This T cell receptor beta chain was observed in a study of cytomegalovirus exposure and HLA in healthy donors. Study findings and constraints: A later analysis showed TCR association rates differing by HLA locus, peaking at DRB1 and lowest at HLA-C. It was likely that a cluster of highly shared sequence variants was a sequencing artifact. Within a later analysis, the majority of CMV-associated TCR beta chains appeared HLA-restricted.

The germline V gene encodes CDR1 DFQATT and CDR2 SNEGSKA (reference sequence). The CDR3 length is 11 residues. The PCR employed 60 Vbeta primers together with 13 Jbeta primers. Data came from immunoSEQ multiplex PCR; TCRdb stores just in-frame clones and leaves some out. The repertoire holds 100,000 or so clones, with about three quarters as singletons. As concerns this clone: Antigen specificity is unknown.

The TCR was taken from a man aged 25-45 years in good health and CMV-seropositive. The source material was PBMCs. The chain carries TRBV20-1 and TRBJ2-7; 8 bases align to TRBD2. CDR3: CSGLVAYEQYF. The CDR3, as DNA: TGCTCGGGACTAGTAGCCTACGAGCAGTACTTC.